What follows are 29 T cell receptor beta chains derived from one specimen sequenced in a study of tumor-infiltrating lymphocytes in primary liver carcinoma. Germline DNA was also extracted, with blood RNA taken from unsorted whole blood. Using a constant-region primer together with ProtoScript II reverse transcriptase, TCR beta cDNA was made from 450 to 600 ng of total RNA. Generation of the TCR beta libraries relied on three nested multiplex PCR rounds using slightly modified ARM-PCR. The study ran its first two PCR rounds for 9 to 10 cycles each, using TRBV1-TRBV30 forward primers and a C-beta reverse primer. TCRdb reprocessed the multiplex PCR reads with MiXCR, giving one entry per CDR3 protein. The sample contains almost 200,000 distinct CDR3 sequences, roughly 61% of which appear only once. Sequences were obtained from peripheral blood. These receptors were collected from a woman aged 60-75 years with primary liver carcinoma and hepatitis B virus infection.

V is TRBV6-1 and J is TRBJ2-1; the D gene is possibly TRBD2 (6 bases). V lost 9 bases and J lost 0, with 18 bases in between. There are 16 residues in the CDR3. The V gene's germline CDR1 is MNHNS and CDR2 SASEGT. This chain's CDR3 is CASSRRTIRSYNEQFF. The CDR3 DNA reads as TGTGCCAGTAGTCGAAGGACTATTCGCTCCTACAATGAGCAGTTCTTC.

In the case of this clonotype: The CDR3 carries no conserved terminal phenylalanine or tryptophan, so it likely arises from a read error. The chain carries TRBV6-2 or TRBV6-3 and TRBJ2-1; D is possibly TRBD2 (5 bases). In germline, CDR1 is MNHEY, CDR2 SVGEGT. There are 13 residues in the CDR3. V shed 6 bases and J shed 9 bases, with 15 bases lying between them. The CDR3 spells CASRVTTNIEQFS. In DNA, the CDR3 is TGTGCCAGCAGGGTGACTACAAACATTGAGCAGTTCTCC.

J is TRBJ2-1 and V is TRBV7-9; D is undetermined. CDR1 and CDR2 from the germline V gene are SEHNR and FQNEAQ (reference sequence). CDR3 length: 12 residues. Trimming stripped 7 bases from V and 8 bases from J, with 12 bases between. The CDR3 spells CASTPKFDEQFF. CDR3 nucleotide sequence: TGTGCCAGCACCCCAAAGTTCGATGAGCAGTTCTTC.

Points on this clonotype: Sequence at one end of the junction differs from germline and may be a read error. The genes are TRBV11-2 and TRBJ2-3; 8 bases line up with TRBD2. Germline CDR1 reads SGHAT; CDR2 reads FQNNGV. This CDR3 has 18 residues. As DNA, the CDR3 is TGTGCCAGCAGCTCCCCCCTTACTGGGACTAGTCATCCAGATAAGCAGTATTTT. This translates into CASSSPLTGTSHPDKQYF.

This clonotype occurred many times. The V and J genes are TRBV12-3 or TRBV12-4 and TRBJ2-3; 10 bases are shared with TRBD2. V was pared by 6 bases and J by 5 bases, with 8 bases of the junction left unmatched. CDR3 size: 15 residues. The CDR3 coding sequence is TGTGCCAGCAGCCCGTCTAGCGGGAGAGTAGATACGCAGTATTTT. Encoded protein: CASSPSSGRVDTQYF.

The rearrangement links TRBV7-9 to TRBJ2-7; 9 positions agree with TRBD1. Germline V gene lookup returns CDR1 SEHNR and CDR2 FQNEAQ (reference sequence). The CDR3 runs to 15 residues. V lost 5 bases and J lost 3; bases outside the gene matches: 8. The CDR3 DNA reads as TGTGCCAGCAGCCAGACCGGGACAGGGATCTACGAGCAGTACTTC. This encodes CASSQTGTGIYEQYF.

A note on this clonotype: One end of the junction does not line up with germline, which may come from a read error. As DNA, the CDR3 is TGTACCAGCACGGTAGACCGGACCAATGAGCAGTTCTTC. This translates into CTSTVDRTNEQFF. The chain employs TRBV11-2 and TRBJ2-1; D not certain. Germline CDR1 is SGHAT and CDR2 is FQNNGV. This CDR3 comprises 13 residues.

This clonotype is classed as medium-sized. V is TRBV29-1 and J is TRBJ2-1; 8 positions agree with TRBD2. The germline V gene encodes CDR1 SQVTM and CDR2 ANQGSEA. The CDR3 sequence is 13 residues long. The J segment lost 9 bases and the V segment lost 5 bases, leaving 9 bases of the junction unmatched. The CDR3 nucleotides are TGCAGCGTTTCCTACGGTAGCGGGACTGAGCAGTTCTTC. The encoded protein is CSVSYGSGTEQFF.

This clonotype has ten or more counts. The CDR3, as DNA: TGTGCCAGCAGCGGGACATCCCGTAACAATCAGCCCCAGCATTTT. Encoded protein: CASSGTSRNNQPQHF. The genes are TRBV6-1 and TRBJ1-5; D perhaps matches TRBD1 (6 bases). Germline V gene lookup returns CDR1 MNHNS and CDR2 SASEGT. This CDR3 spans 15 amino acids. V gave up 6 bases and J gave up 3 bases, with 15 bases separating them.

To note about this clonotype: One junction end does not reproduce the germline sequence, and a read error may be involved. This chain joins TRBV11-2 and TRBJ2-7; TRBD1 aligns across 10 bases. Germline values: CDR1 SGHAT, CDR2 FQNNGV. The CDR3 totals 15 residues. For the CDR3, the DNA is TGTGCCAGCAGCCCCGGGACAGGGGTGGCCCACGAGCAATACTTC. Residues: CASSPGTGVAHEQYF.

This clonotype has only a few counts. A read error may explain this, as a much larger clone is one base away. The V and J genes are TRBV6-5 and TRBJ2-7, with 12 positions matching TRBD2. CDR3 size: 14 residues. Germline lookup yields CDR1 MNHEY and CDR2 SVGAGI. CDR3 DNA: TGTGCCAGCAGCCGGACTAGCGGGACTCACGAGCGGTACTTC. Amino acid sequence: CASSRTSGTHERYF.

About this clonotype itself: A much larger clone lies one base from this, so it may be a read error. This chain links TRBV5-1 with TRBJ2-5; TRBD1 might be the D (6 bases). This CDR3 is 14 amino acids long. From germline, CDR1 is SGHRS and CDR2 YFSETQ. Trimming shortened V by 5 bases and J by 4 bases, and 15 bases separated the two germline ends. CDR3 sequence reads: CASRMGTMRETQYF. The DNA of the CDR3 is TGCGCCAGCAGGATGGGGACAATGAGAGAGACCCAGTACTTC.

This clonotype was seen many times. The chain has TRBV5-4 and TRBJ2-1; 12 positions agree with TRBD2. Unmatched junction bases numbered 8, after V lost 4 bases and J lost 9 bases. CDR3 length equals 15 residues. CDR1 is SGHNT, CDR2 YYREEE, per germline (reference sequence). Written as DNA, the CDR3 is TGTGCCAGCAGCACCCTAGCGGGAGGGTCATTTGAGCAGTTCTTC. Translation gives CASSTLAGGSFEQFF.

In the case of this clonotype: One junction end disagrees with the germline gene, perhaps due to a read error. V is TRBV29-1 and J is TRBJ2-5; 14 positions agree with TRBD2. The germline CDR1 and CDR2 sequences are SQVTM and ANQGSEA. The CDR3 is made up of 22 amino acids. The CDR3 bases are TGCAGCGTTGAAGTAGGAGGACTAGCGGGAGGAAAGGGGGTAACGCGCCGAGAGAGCCAGTACTTC. As protein: CSVEVGGLAGGKGVTRRESQYF.

A note on this clonotype: It is likely a read error, because the conserved phenylalanine at the end of the CDR3 is missing. The chain is built from TRBV10-3 and TRBJ1-1; D possibly corresponds to TRBD1 (6 bases). This CDR3 comprises 16 residues. V dropped 3 bases and J dropped 1 base, with 15 bases sitting between them. Germline CDR1 ENHRY, CDR2 SYGVKD. As DNA, the CDR3 is TGTGCCATCAGTGACCTCCGTGGGGGGGCGAACACTGAAGCTTTCTTA. Amino acid sequence: CAISDLRGGANTEAFL.

This clonotype was detected only a few times. The chain recombines TRBV5-1 with TRBJ2-3, with 8 bases aligning to TRBD1. Trimming took 2 bases from V and 1 from J; bases not matched to a gene: 6. The CDR3 totals 16 residues. Germline V gene lookup returns CDR1 SGHRS and CDR2 YFSETQ. The CDR3 DNA reads TGCGCCAGCAGCTTAGGACAGGGCAGCGGCACAGATACGCAGTATTTT. It is translated as CASSLGQGSGTDTQYF.

Comment on this clonotype: The missing conserved phenylalanine or tryptophan at the end of this CDR3 makes a read error likely. V is TRBV6-6 and J is TRBJ2-2; 7 bases fit TRBD1. CDR1 is MNHNY and CDR2 is SVGAGI in the germline V gene (reference sequence). V lost 2 bases and J lost 5; bases outside the gene matches: 5. CDR3 size: 15 residues. As DNA, the CDR3 is TGTGCCAGCAGTTACAGACAGGGCGGGACCGGGGAGCTGTTTCTT. It is translated as CASSYRQGGTGELFL.

As regards this clonotype: The junction differs from germline at one of its ends, possibly a read error. The chain recombines TRBV11-2 with TRBJ2-3; 8 bases map to TRBD2. From germline, CDR1 is SGHAT and CDR2 FQNNGV. The CDR3 is made up of 15 amino acids. This CDR3 reads CASSFLGLVTDRQYF. CDR3 in DNA: TGTGCCAGTAGCTTTTTGGGACTAGTCACAGATAGGCAGTATTTT.

Turning to this clonotype: One junction end disagrees with the germline gene, perhaps due to a read error. The V call is TRBV29-1, the J call TRBJ2-5; D is tentatively TRBD1 or TRBD2 (5 bases each). The CDR3 is made up of 14 amino acids. Looked up from germline, CDR1 is SQVTM and CDR2 is ANQGSEA. CDR3 coding DNA: TGCACCGTTATCCTAGCAGGGTCTCAAGAGACCCAGTACTTC. Translating it yields CTVILAGSQETQYF.

By sample share, this clonotype is medium-sized. V usage is TRBV11-1 and J usage is TRBJ1-1; no firm D call. The V and J ends lost 5 bases and 4 bases respectively, with 14 bases between them. The CDR3 consists of 14 residues. The germline CDR1 and CDR2 sequences are SGHAT and FQDESV (reference sequence). This CDR3 is CASSGEGQSTEAFF. The CDR3 DNA reads as TGTGCCAGCAGCGGGGAAGGGCAGTCCACTGAAGCTTTCTTT.

This clonotype was counted at least ten times. The CDR3 sequence: CSVEVGRGKTYNEQFF. As DNA, the CDR3 is TGCAGCGTTGAGGTGGGCAGGGGGAAGACCTACAATGAGCAGTTCTTC. J is TRBJ2-1 and V is TRBV29-1, with 7 positions matching TRBD1. This CDR3 is 16 amino acids long. Germline V lookup: CDR1 SQVTM, CDR2 ANQGSEA. V lost 3 bases to trimming and J lost 2 bases; unmatched junction nucleotides: 10.

As concerns this clonotype: Compared with germline, one end of the junction differs, possibly owing to a read error. The chain recombines TRBV12-3 or TRBV12-4 with TRBJ2-3, with 7 bases lining up with TRBD2. This CDR3 region has 15 residues. The DNA of the CDR3 is TGTGCCAGCAGTTTCGGGCGGGAGTACACAGATACGGAGTATTTT. It codes for CASSFGREYTDTEYF.

The genes are TRBV12-3 or TRBV12-4 and TRBJ1-2, with 10 nucleotides matching TRBD1. This CDR3 has 17 amino acids. J was trimmed by 4 bases and V by 5 bases; bases with no gene match: 13. The chain's CDR3 is CASSPRDRGRLGYGYTF. The CDR3 region has the DNA TGTGCCAGCAGTCCACGGGACAGGGGTAGGCTCGGCTATGGCTACACCTTC.

This clonotype was observed a single time. A much larger clone lies a single base off, so this may be a read error. This sequence joins TRBV6-2 or TRBV6-3 and TRBJ2-5; 8 nucleotides match TRBD2. Germline-derived CDR1 and CDR2 are MNHEY and SVGEGT. The CDR3 extends over 15 amino acids. Losses at the gene ends were 5 bases for V and 4 bases for J; bases not matched to a gene: 9. The CDR3 region has the DNA TGTGCCAGCAGTCCCGGGACTAGAAGCTTAGAGACCCAGTACTTC. Amino acids: CASSPGTRSLETQYF.

Notes on this clonotype: The CDR3 end shows no conserved phenylalanine or tryptophan, and so a read error is likely. This chain joins TRBV6-6 and TRBJ1-1; D may be TRBD1 (5 bases). CDR1 MNHNY and CDR2 SVGAGI come from the germline V gene (reference sequence). CDR3 size: 15 residues. V was pared by 4 bases and J by 0 bases, with 12 bases between. The CDR3 bases are TGTGCCAGCAGTTGCCCCGGGACGGTGAACACTGAAGCTTTCTTA. The encoded protein is CASSCPGTVNTEAFL.

As for this clonotype: This clone may be a read error of a much larger clone one base away. The chain employs TRBV6-5 and TRBJ2-1; tentatively, D is TRBD1 (6 bases). V lost 2 bases, J lost 5 bases, and 10 bases lay in between. The CDR3 is made up of 14 amino acids. Germline V gene data show CDR1 as MNHEY and CDR2 as SVGAGI. For the CDR3, the DNA is TGTGCCAGCAGTTACCCGGGACACAACAATGAGCAGTTCTTC. Protein product: CASSYPGHNNEQFF.

This clonotype was seen only once. A much larger clone differs from this one at a single base, so this may be a read error. This sequence joins TRBV4-1 and TRBJ1-5, with D possibly matching TRBD1 (6 bases). The CDR3 spans 16 residues. Germline V gives CDR1 MGHRA, CDR2 YSYEKL. V lost 1 base to trimming and J lost 5 bases, with 15 bases between them. CDR3 sequence reads: CASSQAGTLVDQPQHF. The CDR3 DNA is TGCGCCAGCAGCCAAGCCGGGACACTCGTGGATCAGCCCCAGCATTTT.

The chain joins TRBV11-2 to TRBJ2-5; TRBD1 or TRBD2 may be the D gene (6 bases each). Looked up from germline, CDR1 is SGHAT and CDR2 is FQNNGV. The length of the CDR3 is 14 residues. Trimming removed 7 bases from V and 9 bases from J, with 21 bases in between. CDR3 coding DNA: TGTGCCAGCAATGCACAGACAGGTGGGGAGGCCCAGTACTTC. It yields the protein CASNAQTGGEAQYF. Full variable domain (missing parts from reference TRBV11-2 and TRBJ2-5): EAGVAQSPRYKIIEKRQSVAFWCNPISGHATLYWYQQILGQGPKLLIQFQNNGVVDDSQLPKDRFSAERLKGVDSTLKIQPAKLEDSAVYLCASNAQTGGEAQYFGPGTRLLVL.

Regarding this clonotype: The junction does not match germline at one end; this may be a read error. The gene calls are TRBV11-3 and TRBJ2-3; D unclear. Looked up from germline, CDR1 is SGHNT and CDR2 is YENEEA. The CDR3 is made up of 15 amino acids. The CDR3 spells CPSSLELGSTDTQYF. In nucleotides, the CDR3 is TGTCCCAGCAGCTTAGAATTGGGCAGCACAGATACGCAGTACTTT.